This record concerns one T cell receptor (beta chain) sequence. The antigen is undetermined. What was amplified from RNA transcripts were TCR beta CDR3 regions. During a first-round RT-PCR of the TCR CDR3, the HTBI primer set was used. TCRdb passed the multiplex PCR reads through MiXCR, listing each CDR3 protein once. The sample comprises 89,000 or so distinct CDR3 sequences, 35% to 45% of which are singletons, and roughly 10% rests with the top ten. The CDR3 loop spans 14 amino acids. Germline lookup yields CDR1 SEHNR and CDR2 FQNEAQ (reference sequence). Trimming removed 6 bases at V and 8 bases at J, with 19 bases between. The sample belongs to a study of T cells in Graves' hyperthyroidism and ophthalmopathy. The study, taken as a whole, reports: Before onset, by a median of around 6.4 months, the model predicted ophthalmopathy. Among thyroid clonotypes expanded above 0.001, most also appeared in blood.

Graves' hyperthyroidism is called stable when ophthalmopathy does not progress within 18 months. The specimen was peripheral blood or thyroid tissue (not recorded which). The gene calls are TRBV7-9 and TRBJ1-1, with a possible D match to TRBD1 (5 bases). The TCR sequence derives from a woman between 25 and 40 years old with Graves' hyperthyroidism. CDR3 DNA sequence: TGTGCCAGCAGTGACCCCGGGACGTTCGCCGAAGCTTTCTTT. It is translated as CASSDPGTFAEAFF.